The entry below gives a single T cell receptor beta chain sequence along with its context. J gave up 2 bases and V 5 bases, and 8 bases lay outside the gene matches. Per the germline V gene, CDR1 is KGHDR and CDR2 is SFDVKD. The CDR3 has 16 amino acids. The data belong to a study of blood T cell repertoires in COVID-19. Study-level background: T cells, B-cell-depleted T cells, or PBMCs supplied cDNA or gDNA.

Original processing methods: Reference gene primer amplification yielded estimated nucleated cell counts. TCRdb's table, derived via immunoSEQ multiplex PCR, lists solely in-frame clones and lacks some. That table is the source of V, J and clone size, and D and trimming were worked out from the DNA. The sample has about 370,000 clones; roughly 90% are singletons. Seattle researchers signed up patients amid active infection and tracked them longitudinally. The chain has TRBV24-1 and TRBJ1-5; 7 bases line up with TRBD1. This sequence originates from a woman in her 30s with COVID-19, enrolled during active disease. The material sequenced was peripheral blood. This CDR3 is CATSGGTDEGNQPQHF. In DNA, the CDR3 is TGTGCCACCAGTGGGGGGACAGACGAAGGCAATCAGCCCCAGCATTTT.